This TCR beta chain was sequenced for a study of T cells in Graves' hyperthyroidism and ophthalmopathy. Overall study: Staff took peripheral blood when the initial diagnosis was made, before any treatment began.

This clonotype turned up a few times. CDR1 is ENHRY and CDR2 is SYGVKD in the germline V gene. Trimming pared 6 bases from V and 1 base from J, leaving 15 bases between. The CDR3 spans 16 residues. Amplification yielded TCR beta CDR3 regions, with RNA transcripts as the source. HTBI primers drove first-round RT-PCR of the TCR CDR3. TCRdb reprocessed the multiplex PCR reads with MiXCR, giving one entry per CDR3 protein. The sample contains under 550,000 distinct CDR3 sequences, about 20% of which appear only once. The chain carries TRBV10-3 and TRBJ2-2; D possibly corresponds to TRBD2 (6 bases). Source material: blood. This clonotype was sampled from a man aged 35 to 55 with Graves' ophthalmopathy. CDR3 amino acids: CAISPPVAENTGELFF. In DNA, the CDR3 is TGTGCCATCAGCCCTCCCGTAGCGGAGAACACCGGGGAGCTGTTTTTT.